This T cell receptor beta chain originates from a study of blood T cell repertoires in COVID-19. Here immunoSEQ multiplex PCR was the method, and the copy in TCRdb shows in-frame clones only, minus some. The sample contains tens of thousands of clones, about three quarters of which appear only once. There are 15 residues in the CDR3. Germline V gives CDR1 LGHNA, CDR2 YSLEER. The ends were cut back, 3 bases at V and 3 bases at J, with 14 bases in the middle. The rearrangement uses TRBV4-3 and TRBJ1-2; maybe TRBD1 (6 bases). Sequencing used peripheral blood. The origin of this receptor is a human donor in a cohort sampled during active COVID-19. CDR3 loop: CASSHLTTGDYGYTF. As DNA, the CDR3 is TGCGCCAGCAGCCACCTGACGACAGGCGACTATGGCTACACCTTC.